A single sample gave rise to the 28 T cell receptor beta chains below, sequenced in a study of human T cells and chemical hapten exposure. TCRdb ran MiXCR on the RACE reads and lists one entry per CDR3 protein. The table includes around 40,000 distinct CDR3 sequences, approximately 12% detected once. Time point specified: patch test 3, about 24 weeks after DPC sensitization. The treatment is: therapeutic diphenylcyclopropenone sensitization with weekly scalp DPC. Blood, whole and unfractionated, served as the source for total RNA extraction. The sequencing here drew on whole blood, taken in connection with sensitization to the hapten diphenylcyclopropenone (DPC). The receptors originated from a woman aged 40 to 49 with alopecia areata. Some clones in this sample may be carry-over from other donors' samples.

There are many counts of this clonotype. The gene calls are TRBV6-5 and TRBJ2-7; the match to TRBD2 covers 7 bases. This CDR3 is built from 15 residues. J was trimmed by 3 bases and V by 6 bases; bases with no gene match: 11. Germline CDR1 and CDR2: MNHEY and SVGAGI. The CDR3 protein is CASRPSPGGGYEQYF. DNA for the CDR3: TGTGCCAGCAGACCCTCGCCGGGCGGGGGCTACGAGCAGTACTTC.

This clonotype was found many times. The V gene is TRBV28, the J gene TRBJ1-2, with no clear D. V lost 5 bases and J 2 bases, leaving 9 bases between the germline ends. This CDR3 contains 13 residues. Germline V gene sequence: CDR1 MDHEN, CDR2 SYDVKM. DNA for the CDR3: TGTGCCAGCAGTGGAGCCCTAAACTATGGCTACACCTTC. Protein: CASSGALNYGYTF.

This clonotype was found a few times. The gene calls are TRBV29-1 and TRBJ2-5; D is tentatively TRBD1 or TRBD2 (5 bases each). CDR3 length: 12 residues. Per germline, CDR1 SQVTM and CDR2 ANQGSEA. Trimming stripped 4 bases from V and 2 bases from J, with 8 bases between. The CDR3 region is CSVAGAQETQYF. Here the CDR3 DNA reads TGCAGCGTTGCCGGGGCACAAGAGACCCAGTACTTC.

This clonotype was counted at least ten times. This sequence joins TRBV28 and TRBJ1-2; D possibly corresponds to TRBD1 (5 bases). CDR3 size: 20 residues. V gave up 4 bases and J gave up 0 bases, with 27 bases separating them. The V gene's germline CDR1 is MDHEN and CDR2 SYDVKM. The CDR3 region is CASSSYLRTPSRSSNYGYTF. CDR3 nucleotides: TGTGCCAGCAGTTCTTACCTTCGGACACCGAGTCGATCTTCTAACTATGGCTACACCTTC.

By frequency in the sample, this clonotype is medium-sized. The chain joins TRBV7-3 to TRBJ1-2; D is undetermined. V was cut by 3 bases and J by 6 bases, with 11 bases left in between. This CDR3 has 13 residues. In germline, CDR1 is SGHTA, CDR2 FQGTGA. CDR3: CASSFGVVDGYTF. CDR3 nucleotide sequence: TGTGCCAGCAGCTTTGGGGTTGTGGATGGCTACACCTTC.

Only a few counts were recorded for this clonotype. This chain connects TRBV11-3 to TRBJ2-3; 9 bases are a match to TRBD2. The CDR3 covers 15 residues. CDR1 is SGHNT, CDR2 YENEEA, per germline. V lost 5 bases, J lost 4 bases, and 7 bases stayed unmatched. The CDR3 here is CASSPRGGIADTQYF. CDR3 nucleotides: TGTGCCAGCAGCCCGCGGGGGGGGATCGCAGATACGCAGTATTTT.

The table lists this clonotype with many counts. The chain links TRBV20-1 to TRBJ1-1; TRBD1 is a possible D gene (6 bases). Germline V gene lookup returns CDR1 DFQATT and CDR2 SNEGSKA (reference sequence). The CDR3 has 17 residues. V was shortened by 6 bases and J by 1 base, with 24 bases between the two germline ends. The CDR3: CSAPDGGGRSWNTEAFF. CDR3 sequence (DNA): TGCAGTGCCCCGGATGGGGGGGGCAGGTCATGGAACACTGAAGCTTTCTTT.

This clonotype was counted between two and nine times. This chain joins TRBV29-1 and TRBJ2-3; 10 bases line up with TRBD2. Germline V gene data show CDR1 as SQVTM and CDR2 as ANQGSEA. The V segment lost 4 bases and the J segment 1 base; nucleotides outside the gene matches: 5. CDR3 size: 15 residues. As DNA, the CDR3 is TGCAGCGTTGTCCCCGGGACTAGCGGCACAGATACGCAGTATTTT. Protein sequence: CSVVPGTSGTDTQYF.

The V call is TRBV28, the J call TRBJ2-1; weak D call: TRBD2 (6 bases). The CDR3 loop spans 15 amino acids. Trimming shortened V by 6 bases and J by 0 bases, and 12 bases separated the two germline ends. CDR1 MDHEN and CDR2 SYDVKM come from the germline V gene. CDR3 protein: CASRSAGTSYNEQFF. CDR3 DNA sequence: TGTGCCAGCAGGTCCGCGGGGACCTCCTACAATGAGCAGTTCTTC.

CDR3 in DNA: TGTGCCAGCAACTCGTGGGGGACCTACGAGCAGTACTTC. It codes for CASNSWGTYEQYF. The chain links TRBV6-5 to TRBJ2-7, with D perhaps TRBD1 or TRBD2 (5 bases each). CDR3 length: 13 residues. V was shortened by 7 bases and J by 2 bases, with 12 bases between the two germline ends. Germline values: CDR1 MNHEY, CDR2 SVGAGI.

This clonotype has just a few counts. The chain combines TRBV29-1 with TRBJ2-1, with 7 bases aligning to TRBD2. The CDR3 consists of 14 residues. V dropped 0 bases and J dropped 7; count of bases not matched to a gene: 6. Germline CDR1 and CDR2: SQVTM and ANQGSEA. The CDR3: CSVEDPLANNEQFF. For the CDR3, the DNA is TGCAGCGTTGAAGACCCACTAGCGAATAATGAGCAGTTCTTC.

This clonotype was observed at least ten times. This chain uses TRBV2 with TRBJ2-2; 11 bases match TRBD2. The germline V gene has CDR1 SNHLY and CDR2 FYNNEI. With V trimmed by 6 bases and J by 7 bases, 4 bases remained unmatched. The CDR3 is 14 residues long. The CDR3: CASRLAGDIGELFF. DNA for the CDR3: TGTGCCAGCAGACTAGCGGGAGACATCGGGGAGCTGTTTTTT.

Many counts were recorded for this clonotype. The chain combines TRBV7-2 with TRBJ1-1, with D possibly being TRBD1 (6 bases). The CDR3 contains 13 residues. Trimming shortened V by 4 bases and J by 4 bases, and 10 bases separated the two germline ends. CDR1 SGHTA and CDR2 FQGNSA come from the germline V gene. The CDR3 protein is CASSSGQITEAFF. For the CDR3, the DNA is TGTGCCAGCAGCTCCGGACAGATCACTGAAGCTTTCTTT.

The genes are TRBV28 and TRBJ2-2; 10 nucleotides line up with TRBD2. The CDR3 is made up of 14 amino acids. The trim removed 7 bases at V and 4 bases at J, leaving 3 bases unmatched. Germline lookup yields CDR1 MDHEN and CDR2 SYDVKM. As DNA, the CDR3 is TGTGCCAGCACTAGCGGGAGTTCCACCGGGGAGCTGTTTTTT. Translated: CASTSGSSTGELFF.

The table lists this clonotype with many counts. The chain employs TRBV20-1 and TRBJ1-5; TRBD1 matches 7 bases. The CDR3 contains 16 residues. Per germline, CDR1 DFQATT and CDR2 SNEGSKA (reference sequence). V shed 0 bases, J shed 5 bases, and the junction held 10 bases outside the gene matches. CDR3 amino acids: CSARDPFNRGDQPQHF. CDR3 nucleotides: TGCAGTGCTAGAGACCCCTTCAACAGGGGTGATCAGCCCCAGCATTTT.

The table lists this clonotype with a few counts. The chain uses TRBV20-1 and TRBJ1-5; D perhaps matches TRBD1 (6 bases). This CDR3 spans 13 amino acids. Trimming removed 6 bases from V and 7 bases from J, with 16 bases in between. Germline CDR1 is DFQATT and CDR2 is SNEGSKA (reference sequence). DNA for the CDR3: TGCAGTGCCGCCCTTCCAGGGGCCCAGCCCCAGCATTTT. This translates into CSAALPGAQPQHF.

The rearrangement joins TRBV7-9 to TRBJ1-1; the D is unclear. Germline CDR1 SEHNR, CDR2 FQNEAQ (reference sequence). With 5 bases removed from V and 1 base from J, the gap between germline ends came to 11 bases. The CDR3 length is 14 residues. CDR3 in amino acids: CASSLRTGNTEAFF. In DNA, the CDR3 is TGTGCCAGCAGCCTAAGGACGGGGAACACTGAAGCTTTCTTT.

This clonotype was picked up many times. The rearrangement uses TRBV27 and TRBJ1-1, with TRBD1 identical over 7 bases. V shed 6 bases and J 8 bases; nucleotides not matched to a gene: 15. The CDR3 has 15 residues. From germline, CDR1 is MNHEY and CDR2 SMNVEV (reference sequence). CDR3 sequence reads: CASSSLDSQGGEAFF. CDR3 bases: TGTGCCAGCAGCTCCTTGGACAGTCAGGGGGGGGAAGCTTTCTTT.

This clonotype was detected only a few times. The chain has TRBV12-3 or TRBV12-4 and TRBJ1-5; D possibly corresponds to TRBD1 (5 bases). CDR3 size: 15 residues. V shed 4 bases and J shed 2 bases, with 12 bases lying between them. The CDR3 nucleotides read TGTGCCAGCAGTTCCCCAGGGCCCCGCAATCAGCCCCAGCATTTT. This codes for CASSSPGPRNQPQHF.

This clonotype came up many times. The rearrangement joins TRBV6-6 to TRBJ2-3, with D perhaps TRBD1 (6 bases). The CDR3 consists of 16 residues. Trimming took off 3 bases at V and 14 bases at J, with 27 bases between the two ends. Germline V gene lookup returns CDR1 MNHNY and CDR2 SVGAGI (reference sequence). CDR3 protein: CASSYPPGSVGARGYF. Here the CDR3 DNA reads TGTGCCAGCAGTTATCCCCCGGGATCAGTGGGGGCAAGGGGGTATTTT.

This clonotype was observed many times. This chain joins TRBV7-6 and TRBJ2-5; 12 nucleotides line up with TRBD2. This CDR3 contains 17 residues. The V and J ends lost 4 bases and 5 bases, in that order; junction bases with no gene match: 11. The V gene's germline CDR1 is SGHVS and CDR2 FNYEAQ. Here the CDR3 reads CASSSLTSGSPTETQYF. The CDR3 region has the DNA TGTGCCAGCAGCTCCCTGACTAGCGGGAGTCCTACGGAGACCCAGTACTTC.

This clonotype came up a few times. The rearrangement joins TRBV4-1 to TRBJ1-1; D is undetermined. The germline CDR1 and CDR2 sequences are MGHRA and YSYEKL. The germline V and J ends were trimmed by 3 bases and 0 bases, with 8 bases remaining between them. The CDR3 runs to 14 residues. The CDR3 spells CASSHRTVNTEAFF. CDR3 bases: TGCGCCAGCAGCCACAGGACGGTGAACACTGAAGCTTTCTTT.

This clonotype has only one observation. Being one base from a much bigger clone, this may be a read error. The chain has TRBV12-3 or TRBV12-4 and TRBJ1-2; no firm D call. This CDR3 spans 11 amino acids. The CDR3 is CAGSSEYGYTF. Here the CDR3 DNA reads TGTGCCGGCAGTTCGGAATATGGCTACACCTTC.

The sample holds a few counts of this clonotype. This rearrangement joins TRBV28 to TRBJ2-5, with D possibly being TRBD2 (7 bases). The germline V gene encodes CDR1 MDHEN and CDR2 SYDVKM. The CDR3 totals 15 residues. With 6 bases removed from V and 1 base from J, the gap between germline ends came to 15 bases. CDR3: CASSPTRGAQETQYF. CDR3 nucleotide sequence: TGTGCCAGCAGCCCCACCCGGGGGGCCCAAGAGACCCAGTACTTC.

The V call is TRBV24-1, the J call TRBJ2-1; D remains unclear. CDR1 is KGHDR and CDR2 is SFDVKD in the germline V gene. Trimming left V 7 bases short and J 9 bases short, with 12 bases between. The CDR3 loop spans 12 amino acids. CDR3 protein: CATSPGEGEQFF. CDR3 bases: TGTGCCACCAGCCCTGGGGAAGGTGAGCAGTTCTTC.

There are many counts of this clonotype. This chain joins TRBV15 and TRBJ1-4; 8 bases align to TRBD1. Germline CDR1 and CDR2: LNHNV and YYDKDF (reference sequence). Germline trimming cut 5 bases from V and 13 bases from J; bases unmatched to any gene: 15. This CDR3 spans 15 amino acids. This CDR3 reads CATSPAPTGGVGLFF. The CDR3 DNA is TGTGCCACCAGCCCGGCCCCTACAGGGGGGGTAGGACTGTTTTTT.

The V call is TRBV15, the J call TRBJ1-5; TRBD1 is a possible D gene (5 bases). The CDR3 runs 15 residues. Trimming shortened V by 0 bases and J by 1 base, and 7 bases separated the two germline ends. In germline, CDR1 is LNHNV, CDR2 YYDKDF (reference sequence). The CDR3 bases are TGTGCCACCAGCAGAGATTGGGGCAGCAATCAGCCCCAGCATTTT. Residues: CATSRDWGSNQPQHF.

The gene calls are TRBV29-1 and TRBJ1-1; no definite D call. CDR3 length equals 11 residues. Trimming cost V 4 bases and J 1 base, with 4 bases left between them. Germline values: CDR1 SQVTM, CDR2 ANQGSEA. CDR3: CSVGTNTEAFF. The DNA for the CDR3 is TGCAGCGTTGGGACGAACACTGAAGCTTTCTTT.